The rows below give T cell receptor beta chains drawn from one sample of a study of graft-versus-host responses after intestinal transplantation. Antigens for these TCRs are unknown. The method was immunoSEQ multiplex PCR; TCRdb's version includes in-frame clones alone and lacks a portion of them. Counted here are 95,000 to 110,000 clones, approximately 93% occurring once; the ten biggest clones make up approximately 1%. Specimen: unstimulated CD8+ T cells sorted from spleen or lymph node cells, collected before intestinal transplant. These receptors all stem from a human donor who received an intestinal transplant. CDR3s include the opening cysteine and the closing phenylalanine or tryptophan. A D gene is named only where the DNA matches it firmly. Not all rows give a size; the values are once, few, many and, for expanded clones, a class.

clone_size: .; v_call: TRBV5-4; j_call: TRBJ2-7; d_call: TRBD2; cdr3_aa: CASSFELAGGPRSYEQYF; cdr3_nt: TGTGCCAGCAGCTTCGAACTAGCGGGGGGGCCGCGGTCCTACGAGCAGTACTTC
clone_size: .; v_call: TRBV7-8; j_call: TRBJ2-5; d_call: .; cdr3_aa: CASSPGQSIEETQYF; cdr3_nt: TGTGCCAGCAGCCCCGGACAATCGATTGAAGAGACCCAGTACTTC
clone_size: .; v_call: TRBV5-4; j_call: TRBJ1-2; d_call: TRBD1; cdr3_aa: CASSSRDPDRAGGYTF; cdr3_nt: TGTGCCAGCAGCTCACGAGACCCCGACAGGGCGGGCGGCTACACCTTC
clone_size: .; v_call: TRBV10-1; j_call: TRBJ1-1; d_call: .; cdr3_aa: CASSSTPTEGDEAFF; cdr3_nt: TGCGCCAGCAGCTCCACCCCGACGGAGGGGGATGAAGCTTTCTTT
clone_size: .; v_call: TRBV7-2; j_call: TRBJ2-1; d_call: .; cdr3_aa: CASSLVLNHNEQFF; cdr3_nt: TGTGCCAGCAGCTTAGTGTTGAATCACAATGAGCAGTTCTTC
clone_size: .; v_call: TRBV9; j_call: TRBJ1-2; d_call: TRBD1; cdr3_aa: CASSVDRGLDYGYTF; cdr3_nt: TGTGCCAGCAGCGTCGACAGGGGGCTGGACTATGGCTACACCTTC
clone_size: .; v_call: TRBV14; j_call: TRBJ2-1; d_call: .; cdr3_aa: CASSPLSGEQFF; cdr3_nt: TGTGCCAGCAGCCCCCTTTCGGGGGAGCAGTTCTTC
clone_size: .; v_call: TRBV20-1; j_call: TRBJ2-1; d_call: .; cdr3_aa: CSARFRNEQFF; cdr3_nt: TGCAGTGCTAGATTTAGGAATGAGCAGTTCTTC
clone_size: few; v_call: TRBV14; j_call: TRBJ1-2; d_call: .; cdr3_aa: CASSLTPPLGYTF; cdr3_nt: TGTGCCAGCAGCCTTACACCACCCCTGGGCTACACCTTC
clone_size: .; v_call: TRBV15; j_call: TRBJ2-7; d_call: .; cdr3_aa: CATSRNDRTSYEQYF; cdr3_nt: TGTGCCACCAGCAGAAACGACAGGACCTCCTACGAGCAGTACTTC
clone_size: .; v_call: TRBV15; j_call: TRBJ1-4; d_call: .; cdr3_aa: CATSRYRDSYEKLFF; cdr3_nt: TGTGCCACCAGCAGATACAGGGACTCATACGAAAAACTGTTTTTT
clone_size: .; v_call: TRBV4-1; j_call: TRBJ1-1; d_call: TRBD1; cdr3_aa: CASSQDPTGGMNTEAFF; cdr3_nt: TGCGCCAGCAGCCAAGATCCGACAGGGGGGATGAACACTGAAGCTTTCTTT
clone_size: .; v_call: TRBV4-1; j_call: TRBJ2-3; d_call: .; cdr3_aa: CASSQDGFSGSSTDTQYF; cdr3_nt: TGCGCCAGCAGCCAAGATGGGTTCAGCGGTTCTAGCACAGATACGCAGTATTTT
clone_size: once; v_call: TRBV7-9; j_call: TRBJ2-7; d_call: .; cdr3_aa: CAITGPTVGYEQYF; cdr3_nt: TGTGCCATCACGGGACCGACAGTGGGCTACGAGCAGTACTTC
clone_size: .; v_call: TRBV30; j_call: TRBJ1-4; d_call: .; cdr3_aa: CAWSGTGPTFEKLFF; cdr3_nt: TGTGCCTGGAGTGGGACTGGGCCAACGTTTGAAAAACTGTTTTTT
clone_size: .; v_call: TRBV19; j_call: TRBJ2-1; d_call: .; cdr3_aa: CASSLRGGLYNEQFF; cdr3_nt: TGTGCCAGTAGTCTGCGTGGGGGGCTCTACAATGAGCAGTTCTTC
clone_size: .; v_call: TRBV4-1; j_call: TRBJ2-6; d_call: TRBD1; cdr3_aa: CASSPDRAGANVLTF; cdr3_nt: TGCGCCAGCAGCCCGGACAGGGCTGGGGCCAACGTCCTGACTTTC
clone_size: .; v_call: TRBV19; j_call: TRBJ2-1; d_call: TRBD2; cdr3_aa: CASSGPSGRLGEQFF; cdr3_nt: TGTGCCAGTAGTGGACCTAGCGGGCGGCTCGGTGAGCAGTTCTTC
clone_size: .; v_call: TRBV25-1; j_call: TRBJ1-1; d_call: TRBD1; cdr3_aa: CASSELGGLNTEAFF; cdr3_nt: TGTGCCAGCAGTGAATTAGGGGGCCTGAACACTGAAGCTTTCTTT
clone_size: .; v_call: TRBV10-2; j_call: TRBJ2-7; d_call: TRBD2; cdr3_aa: CASSGHSGGASSYEQYF; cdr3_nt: TGCGCCAGCAGTGGGCATAGCGGGGGGGCCTCTTCCTACGAGCAGTACTTC
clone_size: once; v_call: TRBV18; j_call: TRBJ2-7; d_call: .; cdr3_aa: CASSPPTGVNEQYF; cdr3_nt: TGTGCCAGCTCACCACCTACGGGAGTTAACGAGCAGTACTTC
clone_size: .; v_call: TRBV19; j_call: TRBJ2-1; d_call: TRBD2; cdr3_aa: CASSETSGGSSYNEQFF; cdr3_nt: TGTGCCAGTAGTGAGACTAGCGGGGGGTCCTCCTACAATGAGCAGTTCTTC
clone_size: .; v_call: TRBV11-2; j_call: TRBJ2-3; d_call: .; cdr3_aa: CASSLGTDTQYF; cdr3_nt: TGTGCCAGCAGCTTAGGGACAGATACGCAGTATTTT
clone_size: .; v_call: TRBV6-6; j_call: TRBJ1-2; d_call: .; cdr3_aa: CASTNTGYGYTF; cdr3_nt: TGTGCCAGCACAAATACAGGGTATGGCTACACCTTC
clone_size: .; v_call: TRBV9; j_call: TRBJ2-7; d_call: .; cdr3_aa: CASSVEAGGLDEQYF; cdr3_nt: TGTGCCAGCAGCGTAGAAGCGGGTGGGTTGGACGAGCAGTACTTC
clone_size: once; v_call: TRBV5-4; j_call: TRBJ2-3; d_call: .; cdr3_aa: CASSLPNGDISTDTQYF; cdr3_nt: TGTGCCAGCAGCTTACCCAACGGAGATATTAGCACAGATACGCAGTATTTT
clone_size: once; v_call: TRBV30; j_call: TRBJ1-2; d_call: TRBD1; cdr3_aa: CAWSVLGEGARDGYTF; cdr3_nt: TGTGCCTGGAGTGTACTCGGGGAGGGGGCACGGGATGGCTACACCTTC
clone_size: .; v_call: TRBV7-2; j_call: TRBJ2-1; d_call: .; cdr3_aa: CASSLNMGRGASYNEQFF; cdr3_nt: TGTGCCAGCAGCTTAAATATGGGTAGGGGGGCGTCCTACAATGAGCAGTTCTTC
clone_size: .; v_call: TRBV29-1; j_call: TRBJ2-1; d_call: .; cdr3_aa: CSAEGNNEQFF; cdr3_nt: TGCAGCGCCGAGGGGAACAATGAGCAGTTCTTC
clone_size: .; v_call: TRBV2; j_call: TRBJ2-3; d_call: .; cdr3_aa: CASTHRADTQYF; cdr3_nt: TGTGCCAGCACTCACAGGGCAGATACGCAGTATTTT
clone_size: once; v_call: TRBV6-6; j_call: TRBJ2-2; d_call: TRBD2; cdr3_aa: CASSYGTSGAAGELFF; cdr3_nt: TGTGCCAGCAGTTACGGGACTAGCGGGGCCGCCGGGGAGCTGTTTTTT
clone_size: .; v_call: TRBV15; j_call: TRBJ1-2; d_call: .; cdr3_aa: CATSRDGGGYGYTF; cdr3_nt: TGTGCCACCAGCAGAGATGGGGGGGGCTATGGCTACACCTTC
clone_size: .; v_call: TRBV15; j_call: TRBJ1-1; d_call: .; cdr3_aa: CATSRIISETEAFF; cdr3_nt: TGTGCCACCAGCAGGATCATAAGTGAAACTGAAGCTTTCTTT
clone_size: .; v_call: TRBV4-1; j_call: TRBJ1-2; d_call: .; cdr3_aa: CASSLRRTVLNGYTF; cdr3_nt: TGCGCCAGCAGCCTTAGGAGGACAGTCTTGAATGGCTACACCTTC
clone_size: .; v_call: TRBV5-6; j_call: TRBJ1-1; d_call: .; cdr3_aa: CASNLVNTEAFF; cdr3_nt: TGTGCCAGCAACCTGGTAAACACTGAAGCTTTCTTT
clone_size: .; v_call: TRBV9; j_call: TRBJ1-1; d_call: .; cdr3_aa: CASSPGNTEAFF; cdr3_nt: TGTGCCAGCTCCCCAGGGAACACTGAAGCTTTCTTT
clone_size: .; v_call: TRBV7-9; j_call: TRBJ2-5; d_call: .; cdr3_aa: CASSLTQETQYF; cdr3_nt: TGTGCCAGCAGCTTAACCCAAGAGACCCAGTACTTC
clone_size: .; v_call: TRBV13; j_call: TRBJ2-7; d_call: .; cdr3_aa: CASSLLGGLEQYF; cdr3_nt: TGTGCCAGCAGCTTATTAGGTGGACTCGAGCAGTACTTC
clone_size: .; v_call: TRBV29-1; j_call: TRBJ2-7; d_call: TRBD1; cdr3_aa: CSVEGGRGYEQYF; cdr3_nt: TGCAGCGTTGAAGGGGGCAGGGGGTACGAGCAGTACTTC
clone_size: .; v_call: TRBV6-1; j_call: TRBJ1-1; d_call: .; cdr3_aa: CASTRGTEAFF; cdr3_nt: TGTGCCAGCACGCGGGGCACTGAAGCTTTCTTT
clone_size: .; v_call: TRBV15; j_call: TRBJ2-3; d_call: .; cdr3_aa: CATSSPLAGPSTDTQYF; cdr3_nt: TGTGCCACCAGCAGCCCCCTTGCCGGGCCTAGCACAGATACGCAGTATTTT
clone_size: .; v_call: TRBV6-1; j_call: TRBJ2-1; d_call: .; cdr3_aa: CASSEERGLLYNEQFF; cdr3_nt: TGTGCCAGCAGTGAAGAACGGGGTCTGTTATACAATGAGCAGTTCTTC
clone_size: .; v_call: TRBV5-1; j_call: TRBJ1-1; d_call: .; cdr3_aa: CASSFGVEAFF; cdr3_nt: TGCGCCAGCAGCTTTGGCGTTGAAGCTTTCTTT
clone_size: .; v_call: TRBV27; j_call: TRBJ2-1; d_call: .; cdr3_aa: CASSLSGGPPSYNEQFF; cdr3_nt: TGTGCCAGCAGTTTATCGGGGGGGCCCCCCTCCTACAATGAGCAGTTCTTC
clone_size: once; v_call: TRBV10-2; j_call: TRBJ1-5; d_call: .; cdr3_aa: CASSESQSSNQPQHF; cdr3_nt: TGCGCCAGCAGTGAGTCCCAGTCTAGCAATCAGCCCCAGCATTTT